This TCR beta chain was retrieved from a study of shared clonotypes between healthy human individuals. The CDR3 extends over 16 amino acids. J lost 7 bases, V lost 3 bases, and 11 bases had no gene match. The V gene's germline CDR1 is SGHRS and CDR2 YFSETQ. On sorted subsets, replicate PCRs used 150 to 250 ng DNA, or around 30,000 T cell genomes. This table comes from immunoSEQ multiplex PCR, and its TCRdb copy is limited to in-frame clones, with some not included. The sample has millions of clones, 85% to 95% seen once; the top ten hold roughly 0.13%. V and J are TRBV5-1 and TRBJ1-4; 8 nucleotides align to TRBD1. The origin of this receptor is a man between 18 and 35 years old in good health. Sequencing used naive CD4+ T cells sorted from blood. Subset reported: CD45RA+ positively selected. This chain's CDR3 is CASSSSGQGGAEKLFF. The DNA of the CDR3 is TGCGCCAGCAGCTCTTCCGGACAGGGAGGGGCTGAAAAACTGTTTTTT.